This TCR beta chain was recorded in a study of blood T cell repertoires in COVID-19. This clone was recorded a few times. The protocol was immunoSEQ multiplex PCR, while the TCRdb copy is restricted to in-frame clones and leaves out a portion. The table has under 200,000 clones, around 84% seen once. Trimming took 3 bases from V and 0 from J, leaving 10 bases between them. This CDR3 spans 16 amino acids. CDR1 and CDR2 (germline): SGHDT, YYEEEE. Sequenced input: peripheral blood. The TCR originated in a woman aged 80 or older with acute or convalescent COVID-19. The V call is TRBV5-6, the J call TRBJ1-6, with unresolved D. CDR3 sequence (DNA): TGTGCCAGCAGCTCCTTTAACTTCTCCTATAATTCACCCCTCCACTTT. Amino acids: CASSSFNFSYNSPLHF.